The next 5 T cell receptor beta chains were all read from a single sample in a study of CD8 T cells in ankylosing spondylitis. TCRdb processed the 5' RACE reads anew with MiXCR; each CDR3 protein has one entry. The sample records 200,000 to 250,000 distinct CDR3 sequences, roughly 10% being singletons. The sample taken for sequencing was blood, either unsorted or a sorted T cell fraction (not recorded which). Receptor source: a male donor with ankylosing spondylitis or in good health (not recorded which).

This clonotype was detected ten times or more. J is TRBJ2-3 and V is TRBV5-1; D possibly uses TRBD1 or TRBD2 (5 bases each). V lost 5 bases to trimming and J lost 3 bases, with 19 bases between them. Per the germline V gene, CDR1 is SGHRS and CDR2 is YFSETQ. CDR3 length equals 16 residues. In DNA form, the CDR3 reads TGCGCCAGCAGGCCACTCCAGGGACCCCTTACAGATACGCAGTATTTT. This gives the protein CASRPLQGPLTDTQYF.

This clonotype was recorded at least ten times. The rearrangement joins TRBV15 to TRBJ2-1; no clear D. Germline assignment: CDR1 LNHNV and CDR2 YYDKDF (reference sequence). Trimming shortened V by 0 bases and J by 10 bases, and 10 bases separated the two germline ends. This CDR3 region has 13 residues. The CDR3 reads CATSRDIVGEQFF. The CDR3 nucleotides are TGTGCCACCAGCAGAGATATTGTGGGAGAGCAGTTCTTC. Based on the CDR3 plus reference TRBV15 and TRBJ2-1, the full variable domain is DAMVIQNPRYQVTQFGKPVTLSCSQTLNHNVMYWYQQKSSQAPKLLFHYYDKDFNNEADTPDNFQSRRPNTSFCFLDIRSPGLGDTAMYLCATSRDIVGEQFFGPGTRLTVL.

This clonotype has only a few counts. The rearrangement joins TRBV5-1 to TRBJ2-1; D gene ambiguous. V shed 0 bases and J shed 15 bases, with 13 bases lying between them. The germline V gene encodes CDR1 SGHRS and CDR2 YFSETQ. This CDR3 is built from 12 residues. This CDR3 is CASSLAVGGVFF. DNA of the CDR3: TGCGCCAGCAGCTTGGCCGTGGGTGGGGTGTTCTTC. The full variable domain, rest sourced from reference TRBV5-1 and TRBJ2-1, is KAGVTQTPRYLIKTRGQQVTLSCSPISGHRSVSWYQQTPGQGLQFLFEYFSETQRNKGNFPGRFSGRQFSNSRSEMNVSTLELGDSALYLCASSLAVGGVFFGPGTRLTVL.

This clonotype was found many times. The gene calls are TRBV5-1 and TRBJ1-2; the D gene is possibly TRBD1 (6 bases). This CDR3 has 14 amino acids. Germline-derived CDR1 and CDR2 are SGHRS and YFSETQ. Trimming removed 3 bases from V and 2 bases from J, with 11 bases in between. In DNA form, the CDR3 reads TGCGCCAGCAGCTGGAGGACAGCCAACTATGGCTACACCTTC. Its translation: CASSWRTANYGYTF.

Points on this clonotype: This may be a read error, as it is one base from a much larger clone. The gene calls are TRBV6-5 and TRBJ1-2, with D perhaps TRBD1 (5 bases). Trimming stripped 4 bases from V and 4 bases from J, with 10 bases between. The CDR3 loop spans 13 amino acids. Germline V lookup: CDR1 MNHEY, CDR2 SVGAGI. The CDR3 region is CASSSGPLYGYTF. The CDR3 nucleotides read TGTGCCAGCAGTTCGGGGCCGCTCTATGGCTACACCTTC.